This T cell receptor (beta chain) is from a study of vaccination and CD4 T cells after COVID-19. Whole-study findings and limits: Researchers report that 304 of 307 vaccine-specific clones in convalescent patients proved spike mono-reactive.

The Oncomine TCR Beta short-read assay was applied to DNA of cultured CD4+ T cells. Genomic DNA was isolated from cultured CD4+ T cells. Via MiXCR, TCRdb re-called the PCR reads, giving one row per CDR3 protein. The table has around 10,000 distinct CDR3 sequences, just under 30% seen once. Trimming left V 2 bases short and J 0 bases short, with 24 bases between. Per germline, CDR1 LNHDA and CDR2 SQIVND (reference sequence). This CDR3 has 20 residues. As concerns this clonotype: Its matching antigen is unknown.

Treatment reported: approximately nine-day PBMC culture with coronavirus spike peptide pools or control peptides (ViraFEST assay). Prior to the COVID-19 pandemic (2011-2018), the unexposed donor's CD4+ T cells were collected. Researchers reported culturing 2.1 million or so PBMCs per well with 9.5 to 10 IU/ml IL-2 and about 9 ug/ml peptide pools. Material: CD4+ T cells from blood, cultured in vitro. The sequence came from a human donor in good health. V gene TRBV19 combines with J gene TRBJ2-3; possible D gene TRBD2, 7 bases. The DNA for the CDR3 is TGTGCCAGTAGTATACGGGGGGCCGGAGGGACACACATCAGCACAGATACGCAGTATTTT. Its protein is CASSIRGAGGTHISTDTQYF.